This T cell receptor beta chain was sequenced in a study of blood T cell repertoires in COVID-19. This CDR3 region has 15 residues. CDR1 is LGHDT and CDR2 is YNNKEL in the germline V gene (reference sequence). Trimming shortened V by 4 bases and J by 0 bases, and 12 bases separated the two germline ends. TCRdb keeps only in-frame clones here, not all; method: immunoSEQ multiplex PCR. The sample carries some 200,000 clones, around four fifths recorded once. This TCR came from a woman in her fifties or sixties with active or convalescent COVID-19. The V call is TRBV3-1 (or the pseudogene TRBV3-2), the J call TRBJ1-2; perhaps TRBD1 as D (6 bases). What was sequenced was peripheral blood. CDR3 in DNA: TGTGCCAGCAGCCGGGACACTAAAACTAACTATGGCTACACCTTC. As protein: CASSRDTKTNYGYTF.